This T cell receptor delta chain was recovered during a study of gamma-delta chains in newborns, infants, children. Relative to its sample, this clone is medium-sized. Other nucleotide sequences from this sample produce the same CDR3. TCRdb called clones from the reads again using CATT. The sample has about 3,100 delta-chain clones, 51% seen once. Per germline, CDR1 GEAIGNYY and CDR2 EKD. The V gene end was trimmed by 3 bases and the J gene end by 0 bases; junction bases not matched to a gene: 8. This CDR3 is 16 amino acids long. The rearrangement links TRDV2 to TRDJ1; 8 bases line up with TRDD3. The sequenced sample consisted of blood. The receptor was derived from a child who received the measles vaccine. The CDR3 loop reads CACDRLGASDTDKLIF. CDR3 DNA: TGTGCCTGTGACCGACTGGGGGCCTCGGACACCGATAAACTCATCTTT.